Following are 27 T cell receptor beta chains from one sample sequenced in a study of blood T cell repertoires in COVID-19. The protocol was immunoSEQ multiplex PCR, while the TCRdb copy is restricted to in-frame clones and leaves out a portion. This table has about 170,000 clones, roughly four fifths appearing once. Sample: peripheral blood. The receptors were gathered from a man in his 70s with active or convalescent COVID-19.

The J gene is TRBJ2-5, the V gene TRBV6-6; TRBD2 matches at 7 bases. The CDR3 length is 15 residues. CDR1 and CDR2 from the germline V gene are MNHNY and SVGAGI (reference sequence). V was clipped by 5 bases and J by 5 bases; unmatched bases: 11. The DNA for the CDR3 is TGTGCCAGCAGTCCAAGCGGGGTAGCGGAGGAGACCCAGTACTTC. It codes for CASSPSGVAEETQYF.

There are a few counts of this clone. The chain recombines TRBV2 with TRBJ2-2, with D perhaps matching TRBD2 (6 bases). Trimming shortened V by 6 bases and J by 1 base, and 9 bases separated the two germline ends. The CDR3 is 14 residues long. From germline, CDR1 is SNHLY and CDR2 FYNNEI. The CDR3 reads CASRGTVNTGELFF. The CDR3 nucleotides read TGTGCCAGCAGAGGGACTGTGAACACCGGGGAGCTGTTTTTT.

In its sample, this clone was seen a few times. V usage is TRBV7-9 and J usage is TRBJ1-2, with D maybe TRBD1 (6 bases). The CDR3 runs 13 residues. V lost 1 base and J lost 3, with 6 bases in between. Germline loops: CDR1 SEHNR, CDR2 FQNEAQ (reference sequence). CDR3 bases: TGTGCCAGCAGCTTAGGGACAGACTATGGCTACACCTTC. Translating gives CASSLGTDYGYTF.

The chain is built from TRBV7-3 and TRBJ2-1, with a weak D call TRBD1 (5 bases). This CDR3 spans 13 amino acids. The germline gives CDR1 SGHTA, CDR2 FQGTGA. Trimming pared 1 base from V and 6 bases from J, leaving 7 bases between. CDR3 residues: CASSLSRVNEQFF. CDR3 sequence (DNA): TGTGCCAGCAGCTTAAGCAGGGTCAATGAGCAGTTCTTC.

The chain recombines TRBV5-1 with TRBJ1-4, with TRBD1 identical over 12 bases. CDR3 length equals 16 residues. V trimming: 0 bases; J trimming: 7 bases; junction bases outside the gene matches: 4. Germline CDR1 is SGHRS and CDR2 is YFSETQ. The CDR3: CASSLEGQGASEKLFF. CDR3 DNA: TGCGCCAGCAGCTTGGAGGGACAGGGGGCAAGTGAAAAACTGTTTTTT.

This clone was detected only once. The chain links TRBV5-1 to TRBJ2-2, with D uncertain. There are 13 residues in the CDR3. V was shortened by 0 bases and J by 7 bases, with 7 bases between the two germline ends. Germline CDR1 SGHRS, CDR2 YFSETQ. The CDR3 DNA reads TGCGCCAGCAGCTTGGTTGACAACGGGGAGCTGTTTTTT. Encoded protein: CASSLVDNGELFF.

The chain uses TRBV19 and TRBJ2-7; TRBD1 matches at 11 bases. CDR3 length equals 14 residues. Germline V gene sequence: CDR1 LNHDA, CDR2 SQIVND (reference sequence). V lost 5 bases, J lost 4 bases, and 4 bases stayed unmatched. The CDR3 DNA reads as TGTGCCAGTAGTCCGGGACAGGGGGGATACGAGCAGTACTTC. Its protein is CASSPGQGGYEQYF.

J is TRBJ2-1 and V is TRBV18; 11 bases fit TRBD2. V lost 4 bases, J lost 1 base, and 6 bases stayed unmatched. The CDR3 covers 17 residues. CDR1 KGHSH and CDR2 LQKENI come from the germline V gene. The CDR3 DNA follows: TGTGCCAGCTCACAAACTAGCGGGGGCGGGTCCTACAATGAGCAGTTCTTC. This gives the protein CASSQTSGGGSYNEQFF.

The chain recombines TRBV5-1 with TRBJ2-1; D is uncertain. Trimming shortened V by 2 bases and J by 0 bases, and 12 bases separated the two germline ends. This CDR3 has 16 residues. Germline V gene lookup returns CDR1 SGHRS and CDR2 YFSETQ. The CDR3 DNA sequence: TGCGCCAGCAGCTTTGAGACACACAGCTCCTACAATGAGCAGTTCTTC. This codes for CASSFETHSSYNEQFF.

The rearrangement uses TRBV12-3 or TRBV12-4 and TRBJ1-5, with 9 positions matching TRBD1. CDR3 length: 13 amino acids. V dropped 6 bases and J dropped 6; count of bases not matched to a gene: 3. Here the CDR3 reads CASRGQGVQPQHF. The CDR3 DNA follows: TGTGCCAGCAGGGGACAGGGAGTTCAGCCCCAGCATTTT.

V is TRBV5-1 and J is TRBJ2-5, with 9 bases lining up with TRBD2. The CDR3 runs to 16 residues. Germline loops: CDR1 SGHRS, CDR2 YFSETQ. Trimming removed 0 bases from V and 1 base from J; junction bases left unmatched: 4. The CDR3 loop is CASSLVPGLAQETQYF. For the CDR3, the DNA is TGCGCCAGCAGCTTGGTCCCGGGACTAGCCCAAGAGACCCAGTACTTC.

V is TRBV25-1 and J is TRBJ1-2, with 9 positions matching TRBD1. There are 15 residues in the CDR3. Germline lookup yields CDR1 MGHDK and CDR2 SYGVNS. The junction had 10 bases not matched to a gene; V was cut back by 3 bases and J by 8 bases. DNA of the CDR3: TGTGCCAGCAGTGAGCCTTCCGGGACAGGGTACGGCTACACCTTC. Its protein product is CASSEPSGTGYGYTF.

The chain recombines TRBV19 with TRBJ2-2; TRBD2 agrees at 12 bases. This CDR3 contains 15 residues. In germline, CDR1 is LNHDA, CDR2 SQIVND (reference sequence). V lost 5 bases and J lost 5; bases outside the gene matches: 3. The CDR3 is CASSLAGGDTGELFF. CDR3 sequence (DNA): TGTGCCAGTAGTCTAGCGGGAGGGGATACCGGGGAGCTGTTTTTT. The full variable domain, with the rest looked up from reference TRBV19 and TRBJ2-2, is DGGITQSPKYLFRKEGQNVTLSCEQNLNHDAMYWYRQDPGQGLRLIYYSQIVNDFQKGDIAEGYSVSREKKESFPLTVTSAQKNPTAFYLCASSLAGGDTGELFFGEGSRLTVL.

This chain uses TRBV11-2 with TRBJ1-1; 10 bases align to TRBD1. CDR3 length equals 16 residues. The trim removed 5 bases at V and 6 bases at J, leaving 12 bases unmatched. Germline V gives CDR1 SGHAT, CDR2 FQNNGV. CDR3 nucleotide sequence: TGTGCCAGCAGCCTGGGGACAGGGGCCTCGAAGGCTGAAGCTTTCTTT. Protein sequence: CASSLGTGASKAEAFF.

The DNA for the CDR3 is TGCAGTGTGTACAGGGGGTATGGCTACACCTTC. This codes for CSVYRGYGYTF. The V call is TRBV20-1, the J call TRBJ1-2; TRBD1 aligns across 8 bases. Germline V gives CDR1 DFQATT, CDR2 SNEGSKA (reference sequence). The CDR3 runs 11 residues. V lost 7 bases to trimming and J lost 5 bases; unmatched junction nucleotides: 3.

This clone has only one observation. The rearrangement joins TRBV11-2 to TRBJ1-6; 7 bases agree with TRBD1. The CDR3 is 15 residues long. Trimming removed 4 bases from V and 11 bases from J; junction bases left unmatched: 11. CDR1 SGHAT and CDR2 FQNNGV come from the germline V gene. CDR3 DNA: TGTGCCAGCAGCTACGGTTCAGACAGGGCGGCACCCCTCCACTTT. It yields the protein CASSYGSDRAAPLHF.

The chain carries TRBV6-4 and TRBJ2-3; 9 bases are shared with TRBD2. In germline, CDR1 is MRHNA, CDR2 SNTAGT. The CDR3 spans 17 residues. V lost 0 bases and J lost 8; bases outside the gene matches: 12. The CDR3 reads CASSDSASGARGSTQYF. The CDR3 coding sequence is TGTGCCAGCAGTGACTCCGCTAGCGGGGCCAGAGGGAGTACGCAGTATTTT.

The chain couples TRBV7-2 to TRBJ2-1; TRBD2 agrees at 7 bases. CDR3 length equals 15 residues. In germline, CDR1 is SGHTA, CDR2 FQGNSA. V lost 5 bases to trimming and J lost 3 bases; unmatched junction nucleotides: 7. The CDR3 coding sequence is TGTGCCAGCAGCCAAAGGGCTAGCGGCTACAATGAGCAGTTCTTC. This encodes CASSQRASGYNEQFF.

V usage is TRBV5-6 and J usage is TRBJ1-1; D is uncertain. This CDR3 has 13 amino acids. Trimming shortened V by 0 bases and J by 4 bases, and 7 bases separated the two germline ends. From germline, CDR1 is SGHDT and CDR2 YYEEEE. As DNA, the CDR3 is TGTGCCAGCAGCTTGGTTCGCGGCACTGAAGCTTTCTTT. This gives the protein CASSLVRGTEAFF. The full variable domain, its missing parts supplied by reference TRBV5-6 and TRBJ1-1, is DAGVTQSPTHLIKTRGQQVTLRCSPKSGHDTVSWYQQALGQGPQFIFQYYEEEERQRGNFPDRFSGHQFPNYSSELNVNALLLGDSALYLCASSLVRGTEAFFGQGTRLTVV.

This rearrangement joins TRBV7-2 to TRBJ1-1; 8 bases are a match to TRBD1. V shed 4 bases, J shed 1 base, and the junction held 14 bases outside the gene matches. Germline CDR1 SGHTA, CDR2 FQGNSA. There are 18 residues in the CDR3. CDR3 nucleotides: TGTGCCAGCAGCTCTTTTCTCAGGGGGCAGATTTGGAACACTGAAGCTTTCTTT. Its protein product is CASSSFLRGQIWNTEAFF.

This chain joins TRBV27 and TRBJ1-2; 8 positions match TRBD1. This CDR3 is 16 amino acids long. Germline CDR1 is MNHEY and CDR2 is SMNVEV (reference sequence). With V trimmed by 1 base and J by 4 bases, 8 bases remained unmatched. CDR3 in DNA: TGTGCCAGCAGTTTATATAGGACAGGGCGCCTCTATGGCTACACCTTC. Residues: CASSLYRTGRLYGYTF.

For the CDR3, the DNA is TGTGCCAGCAGTGTCCAGGCGGGCGGCAATCAGCCCCAGCATTTT. Its protein is CASSVQAGGNQPQHF. This sequence joins TRBV28 and TRBJ1-5; D is unresolved. The ends were cut back, 5 bases at V and 2 bases at J, with 13 bases in the middle. This CDR3 is built from 15 residues. CDR1 MDHEN and CDR2 SYDVKM come from the germline V gene.

This clone occurred a few times. V gene TRBV9 combines with J gene TRBJ1-4, with 7 bases that match TRBD1. The CDR3 totals 16 residues. Germline assignment: CDR1 SGDLS and CDR2 YYNGEE. V lost 4 bases, J lost 3 bases, and 9 bases stayed unmatched. The CDR3 sequence: CASSSPRGQSNEKLFF. CDR3 in DNA: TGTGCCAGCAGCTCCCCGAGGGGGCAGTCTAATGAAAAACTGTTTTTT.

For the CDR3, the DNA is TGTGCCAGCAGTCTTCGGACTGATTATGGCTACACCTTC. Translating it yields CASSLRTDYGYTF. The chain employs TRBV27 and TRBJ1-2; no reliable D call. CDR3 length: 13 amino acids. With 5 bases removed from V and 5 bases from J, the gap between germline ends came to 12 bases. Germline loops: CDR1 MNHEY, CDR2 SMNVEV (reference sequence).

The chain uses TRBV5-1 and TRBJ2-5, with 7 bases identical to TRBD1. V shed 4 bases and J 4 bases; nucleotides not matched to a gene: 16. The CDR3 consists of 17 residues. Germline lookup yields CDR1 SGHRS and CDR2 YFSETQ. The CDR3 DNA reads as TGCGCCAGCAGCCCGGGGACAGTAGTGAGCGTGGTAGAGACCCAGTACTTC. Amino acid sequence: CASSPGTVVSVVETQYF. Variable domain in full (rest from reference TRBV5-1 and TRBJ2-5): KAGVTQTPRYLIKTRGQQVTLSCSPISGHRSVSWYQQTPGQGLQFLFEYFSETQRNKGNFPGRFSGRQFSNSRSEMNVSTLELGDSALYLCASSPGTVVSVVETQYFGPGTRLLVL.

The J gene is TRBJ2-7, the V gene TRBV27, with a possible D match to TRBD1 (5 bases). The CDR3 totals 14 residues. Germline CDR1 and CDR2: MNHEY and SMNVEV (reference sequence). V dropped 5 bases and J dropped 2 bases, with 13 bases sitting between them. As DNA, the CDR3 is TGTGCCAGCAGTAGGGAAGGACATACCTACGAGCAGTACTTC. Its protein product is CASSREGHTYEQYF.

As for this clone: This sample also contains other DNA sequences that code for the same CDR3. The chain links TRBV24-1 to TRBJ2-1; 9 bases are a match to TRBD1. V lost 8 bases to trimming and J lost 7 bases; unmatched junction nucleotides: 2. The CDR3 totals 12 residues. The germline V gene has CDR1 KGHDR and CDR2 SFDVKD. The CDR3 DNA follows: TGTGCCACCACTGGACAGGGGAATGAGCAGTTCTTC. This gives the protein CATTGQGNEQFF.